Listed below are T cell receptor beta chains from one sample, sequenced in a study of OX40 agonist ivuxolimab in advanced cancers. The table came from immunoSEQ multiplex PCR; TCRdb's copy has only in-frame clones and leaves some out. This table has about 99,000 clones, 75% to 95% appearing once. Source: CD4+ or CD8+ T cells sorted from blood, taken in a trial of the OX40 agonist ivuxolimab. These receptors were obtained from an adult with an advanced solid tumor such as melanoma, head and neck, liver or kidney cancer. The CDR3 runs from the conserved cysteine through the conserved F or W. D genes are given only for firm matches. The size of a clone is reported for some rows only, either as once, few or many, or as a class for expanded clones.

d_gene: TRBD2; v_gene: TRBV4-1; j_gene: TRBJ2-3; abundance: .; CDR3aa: CASSQESGWASGRTDTQYF; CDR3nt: TGCGCCAGCAGCCAAGAGAGCGGTTGGGCTAGCGGGAGAACAGATACGCAGTATTTT
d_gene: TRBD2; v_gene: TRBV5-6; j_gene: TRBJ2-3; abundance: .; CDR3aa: CASRRLADRDTQYF; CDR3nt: TGTGCCAGCAGAAGACTAGCTGATAGGGATACGCAGTATTTT
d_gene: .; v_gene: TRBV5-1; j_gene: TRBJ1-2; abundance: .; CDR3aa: CASSLNRDNYGYTF; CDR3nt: TGCGCCAGCAGCTTGAATAGAGACAACTATGGCTACACCTTC
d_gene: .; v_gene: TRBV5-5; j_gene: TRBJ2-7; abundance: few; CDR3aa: CASSSIPVYEQYF; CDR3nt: TGTGCCAGCAGCTCAATACCGGTCTACGAGCAGTACTTC
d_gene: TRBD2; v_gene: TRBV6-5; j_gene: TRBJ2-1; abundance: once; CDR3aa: CASGESGRAGEQFF; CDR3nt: TGTGCCAGTGGGGAAAGCGGGAGGGCCGGTGAGCAGTTCTTC
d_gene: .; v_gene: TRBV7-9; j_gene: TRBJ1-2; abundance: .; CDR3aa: CASSLVGTYGYTF; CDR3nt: TGTGCCAGCAGCTTAGTGGGGACCTATGGCTACACCTTC
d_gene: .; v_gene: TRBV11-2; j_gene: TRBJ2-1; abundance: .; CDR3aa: CASTNQRRGNEQFF; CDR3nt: TGTGCCAGCACCAATCAGCGGCGTGGCAATGAGCAGTTCTTC
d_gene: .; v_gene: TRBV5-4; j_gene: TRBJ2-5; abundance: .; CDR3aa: CASSLGPLGTQYF; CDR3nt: TGTGCCAGCAGCTTGGGACCCCTAGGGACCCAGTACTTC
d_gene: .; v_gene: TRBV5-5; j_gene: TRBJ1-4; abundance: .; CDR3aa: CASSSMQGNNEKLFF; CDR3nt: TGTGCCAGCAGCTCGATGCAGGGAAATAATGAAAAACTGTTTTTT
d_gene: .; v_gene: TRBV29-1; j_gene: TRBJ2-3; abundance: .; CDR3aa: CSVLRVTRGGDTQYF; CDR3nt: TGCAGCGTTCTCAGAGTAACCAGGGGGGGGGATACGCAGTATTTT
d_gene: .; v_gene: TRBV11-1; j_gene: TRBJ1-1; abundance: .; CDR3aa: CASSLYQGYTEAFF; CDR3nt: TGTGCCAGCAGCTTATATCAAGGTTACACTGAAGCTTTCTTT
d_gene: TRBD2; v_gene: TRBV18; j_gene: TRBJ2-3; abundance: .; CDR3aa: CASSPPRLAEHTDTQYF; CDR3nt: TGTGCCAGCTCACCACCAAGACTAGCGGAACACACAGATACGCAGTATTTT
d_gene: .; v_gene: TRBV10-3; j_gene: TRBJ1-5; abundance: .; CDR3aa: CAISGAVSNQPQHF; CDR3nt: TGTGCCATCAGTGGGGCCGTAAGCAATCAGCCCCAGCATTTT
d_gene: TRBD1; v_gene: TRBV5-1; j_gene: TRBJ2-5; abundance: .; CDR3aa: CASSQNRGETQYF; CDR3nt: TGCGCCAGCAGCCAAAACAGGGGCGAGACCCAGTACTTC
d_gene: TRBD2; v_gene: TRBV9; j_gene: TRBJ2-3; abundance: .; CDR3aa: CASSSFGGATSPTQYF; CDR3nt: TGTGCCAGCAGCTCCTTCGGGGGGGCGACTAGCCCAACCCAGTATTTT
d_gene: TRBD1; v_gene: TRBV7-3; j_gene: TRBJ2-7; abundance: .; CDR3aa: CASSPDRGREQYF; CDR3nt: TGTGCCAGCAGCCCCGACAGGGGGCGAGAGCAGTACTTC
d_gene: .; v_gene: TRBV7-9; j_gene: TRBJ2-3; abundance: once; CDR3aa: CASSLAIGTDTQYF; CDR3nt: TGTGCCAGCAGCTTAGCGATCGGGACAGATACGCAGTATTTT
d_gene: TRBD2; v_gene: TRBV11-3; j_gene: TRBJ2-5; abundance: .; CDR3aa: CASSQGLAAVQETQYF; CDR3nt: TGTGCCAGCAGCCAGGGACTAGCGGCCGTACAAGAGACCCAGTACTTC
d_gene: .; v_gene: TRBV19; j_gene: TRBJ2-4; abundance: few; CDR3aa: CASTNHQGKNIQYF; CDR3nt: TGTGCCAGTACCAATCATCAGGGCAAAAACATTCAGTACTTC
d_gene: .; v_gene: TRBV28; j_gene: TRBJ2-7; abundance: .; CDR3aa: CASRTNGPYEQYF; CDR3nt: TGTGCCAGCAGAACTAACGGACCCTACGAGCAGTACTTC
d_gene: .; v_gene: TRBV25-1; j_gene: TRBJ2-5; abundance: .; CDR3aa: CASSRRGDQTQYF; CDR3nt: TGTGCCAGCAGTCGTCGGGGTGACCAAACCCAGTACTTC
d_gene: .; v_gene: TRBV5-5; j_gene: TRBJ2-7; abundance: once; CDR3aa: CASSLTDYEQYF; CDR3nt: TGTGCCAGCAGCTTGACAGATTACGAGCAGTACTTC
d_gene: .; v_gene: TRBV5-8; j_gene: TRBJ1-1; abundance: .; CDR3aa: CASSLWRGPMNTEAFF; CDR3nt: TGTGCCAGCAGCTTGTGGAGGGGTCCCATGAACACTGAAGCTTTCTTT
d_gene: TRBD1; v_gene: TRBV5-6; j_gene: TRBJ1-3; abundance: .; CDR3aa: CASSGQGSGNTIYF; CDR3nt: TGTGCCAGCAGCGGACAGGGTAGCGGAAACACCATATATTTT
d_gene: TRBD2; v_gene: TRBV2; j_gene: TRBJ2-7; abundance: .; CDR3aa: CASSEADGGAAAYEQYF; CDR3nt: TGTGCCAGCAGTGAAGCAGACGGGGGGGCCGCCGCCTACGAGCAGTACTTC
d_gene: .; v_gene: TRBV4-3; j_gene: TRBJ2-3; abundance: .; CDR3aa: CASSPSRGTDTQYF; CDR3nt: TGCGCCAGCAGCCCCAGTCGGGGCACAGATACGCAGTATTTT
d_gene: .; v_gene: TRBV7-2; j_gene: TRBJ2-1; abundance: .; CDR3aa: CASSLASRLGNEQFF; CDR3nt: TGTGCCAGCAGCTTAGCGTCCAGGCTCGGGAATGAGCAGTTCTTC
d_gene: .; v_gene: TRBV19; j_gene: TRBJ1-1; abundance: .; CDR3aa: CASRDKGGWPEAFF; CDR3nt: TGTGCCAGTAGGGACAAGGGGGGATGGCCTGAAGCTTTCTTT
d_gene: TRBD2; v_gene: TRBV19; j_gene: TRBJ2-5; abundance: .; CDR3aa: CASSPSFLAGSYQETQYF; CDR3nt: TGTGCCAGTAGTCCTTCTTTTCTAGCGGGGTCGTACCAAGAGACCCAGTACTTC
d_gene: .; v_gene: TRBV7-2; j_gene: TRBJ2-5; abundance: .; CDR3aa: CASSLSGFQETQYF; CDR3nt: TGTGCCAGCAGCTTAAGCGGGTTCCAAGAGACCCAGTACTTC
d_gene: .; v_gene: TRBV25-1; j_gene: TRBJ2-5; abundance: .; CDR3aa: CASSATDRIQETQYF; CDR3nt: TGTGCCAGCAGTGCCACCGACAGGATCCAAGAGACCCAGTACTTC
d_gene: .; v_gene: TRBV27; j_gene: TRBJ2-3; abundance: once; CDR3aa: CASSFSRSTDTQYF; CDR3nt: TGTGCCAGCAGTTTCTCCAGAAGCACAGATACGCAGTATTTT
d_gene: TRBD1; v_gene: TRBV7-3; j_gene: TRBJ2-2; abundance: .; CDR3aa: CASSDPGTGDTGELFF; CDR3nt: TGTGCCAGCAGCGACCCCGGGACAGGCGACACCGGGGAGCTGTTTTTT
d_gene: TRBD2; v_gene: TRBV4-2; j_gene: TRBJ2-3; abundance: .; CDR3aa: CASSPGTSGITDTQYF; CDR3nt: TGTGCCAGCAGCCCCGGGACTAGCGGGATCACAGATACGCAGTATTTT
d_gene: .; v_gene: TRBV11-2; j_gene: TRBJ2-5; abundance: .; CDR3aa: CASSLESRETQYF; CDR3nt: TGTGCCAGCAGCTTAGAAAGTAGGGAGACCCAGTACTTC
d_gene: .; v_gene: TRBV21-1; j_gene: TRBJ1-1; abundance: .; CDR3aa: CASTGQGRGNTEAFF; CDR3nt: TGTGCCAGCACGGGACAGGGCAGGGGGAACACTGAAGCTTTCTTT
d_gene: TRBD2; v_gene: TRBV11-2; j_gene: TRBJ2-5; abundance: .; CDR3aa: CASSLGSGREETQYF; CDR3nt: TGTGCCAGCAGCTTAGGGAGCGGGAGAGAAGAGACCCAGTACTTC
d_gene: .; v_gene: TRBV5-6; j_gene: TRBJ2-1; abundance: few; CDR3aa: CASSLERLRRNEQFF; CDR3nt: TGTGCCAGCAGCTTGGAACGCTTGAGGCGCAATGAGCAGTTCTTC
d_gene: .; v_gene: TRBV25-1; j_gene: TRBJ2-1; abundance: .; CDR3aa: CASSEGSSYNEQFF; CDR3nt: TGTGCCAGCAGTGAAGGGAGCTCCTACAATGAGCAGTTCTTC
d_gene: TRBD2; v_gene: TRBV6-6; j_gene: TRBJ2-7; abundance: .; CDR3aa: CASHSLGLAGEQYF; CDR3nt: TGTGCCAGCCATTCCCTTGGACTAGCAGGGGAGCAGTACTTC
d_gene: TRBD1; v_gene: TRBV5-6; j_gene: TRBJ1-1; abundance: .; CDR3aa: CASSRFRDRDRGNTEAFF; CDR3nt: TGTGCCAGCAGCCGTTTCCGCGACAGGGACAGGGGGAACACTGAAGCTTTCTTT
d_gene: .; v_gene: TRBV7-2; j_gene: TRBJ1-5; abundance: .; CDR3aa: CASRLPGQNQPQHF; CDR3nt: TGTGCCAGCAGACTGCCGGGTCAAAATCAGCCCCAGCATTTT
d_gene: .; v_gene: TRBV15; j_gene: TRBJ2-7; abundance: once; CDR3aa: CATSRDGGLAEQYF; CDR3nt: TGTGCCACCAGCAGAGATGGGGGTCTTGCCGAGCAGTACTTC
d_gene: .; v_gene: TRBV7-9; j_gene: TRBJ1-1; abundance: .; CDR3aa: CASSLARKNTEAFF; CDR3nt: TGTGCCAGCAGCTTAGCCCGCAAGAACACTGAAGCTTTCTTT
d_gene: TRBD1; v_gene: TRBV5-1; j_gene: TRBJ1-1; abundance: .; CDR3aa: CASSLLGQGATEAFF; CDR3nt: TGCGCCAGCAGCTTGCTCGGACAGGGGGCGACTGAAGCTTTCTTT
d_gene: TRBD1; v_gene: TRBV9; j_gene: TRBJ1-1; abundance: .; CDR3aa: CASSEGQTRTEAFF; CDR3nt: TGTGCCAGCAGCGAGGGACAGACGAGAACTGAAGCTTTCTTT
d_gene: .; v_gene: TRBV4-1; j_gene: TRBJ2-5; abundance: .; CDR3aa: CASSTRTERTQYF; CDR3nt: TGCGCCAGCAGCACCCGGACAGAGCGGACCCAGTACTTC
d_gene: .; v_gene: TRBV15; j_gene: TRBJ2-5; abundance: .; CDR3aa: CATSRPRGQETQYF; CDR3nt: TGTGCCACCAGCAGACCTCGCGGCCAAGAGACCCAGTACTTC
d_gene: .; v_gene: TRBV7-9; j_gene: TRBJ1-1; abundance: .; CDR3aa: CASSLMEPETAFF; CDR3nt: TGTGCCAGCAGCTTAATGGAGCCGGAGACGGCTTTCTTT
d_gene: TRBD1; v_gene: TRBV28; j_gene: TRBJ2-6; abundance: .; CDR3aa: CASNARGQSGANVLTF; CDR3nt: TGTGCCAGCAACGCCAGGGGGCAATCTGGGGCCAACGTCCTGACTTTC
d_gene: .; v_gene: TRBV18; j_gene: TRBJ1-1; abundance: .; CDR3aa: CASSPFGVNTEAFF; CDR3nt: TGTGCCAGCTCACCTTTTGGGGTCAACACTGAAGCTTTCTTT
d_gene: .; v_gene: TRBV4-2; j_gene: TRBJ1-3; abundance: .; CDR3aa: CASSPTQARSGNTIYF; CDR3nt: TGTGCCAGCAGTCCCACCCAAGCCCGATCTGGAAACACCATATATTTT
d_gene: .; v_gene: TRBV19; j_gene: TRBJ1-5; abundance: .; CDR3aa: CASRPQGVDNQPQHF; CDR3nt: TGTGCCAGTAGACCCCAGGGTGTTGACAATCAGCCCCAGCATTTT
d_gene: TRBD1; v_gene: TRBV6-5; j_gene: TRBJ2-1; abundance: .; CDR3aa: CASSSRDRNEQFF; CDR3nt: TGTGCCAGCAGTTCGCGGGACAGGAATGAGCAGTTCTTC
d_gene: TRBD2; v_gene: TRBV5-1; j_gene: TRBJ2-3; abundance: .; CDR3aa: CASSLVLAGEDTQYF; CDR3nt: TGCGCCAGCAGCTTGGTGTTAGCGGGAGAAGATACGCAGTATTTT
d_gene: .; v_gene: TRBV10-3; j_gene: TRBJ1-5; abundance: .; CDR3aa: CAISGGGNQPQHF; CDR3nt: TGTGCCATCAGTGGGGGTGGCAATCAGCCCCAGCATTTT
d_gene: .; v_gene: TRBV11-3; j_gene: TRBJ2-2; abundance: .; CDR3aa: CASSSAETGELFF; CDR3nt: TGTGCCAGCAGCTCCGCCGAGACCGGGGAGCTGTTTTTT